A single sample gave rise to the 11 T cell receptor beta chains below, sequenced in a study of OX40 agonist ivuxolimab in advanced cancers. The data were produced by immunoSEQ multiplex PCR, yet TCRdb's version contains in-frame clones alone and is incomplete. Of about 150,000 clones listed, around 94% are singletons. The starting material was CD4+ or CD8+ T cells sorted from blood, obtained in a trial of the OX40 agonist ivuxolimab. These receptors came from an adult with an advanced solid tumor such as melanoma, head and neck, liver or kidney cancer.

The chain carries TRBV19 and TRBJ2-1; D perhaps matches TRBD2 (5 bases). Trimming left V 1 base short and J 6 bases short, with 16 bases between. Germline loops: CDR1 LNHDA, CDR2 SQIVND (reference sequence). The CDR3 length is 16 residues. This CDR3 is CASSIGGGPTTNEQFF. The CDR3 DNA is TGTGCCAGTAGTATAGGAGGCGGGCCAACCACCAATGAGCAGTTCTTC.

The chain combines TRBV10-3 with TRBJ2-7; possibly TRBD1 for D (5 bases). Germline loops: CDR1 ENHRY, CDR2 SYGVKD. Between the trimmed V and J ends, which lost 4 bases and 3 bases, there was a span of 16 bases. This CDR3 spans 15 amino acids. CDR3 loop: CAISGQGMGFYEQYF. The CDR3 DNA follows: TGTGCCATCAGTGGGCAGGGAATGGGATTCTACGAGCAGTACTTC.

The chain couples TRBV19 to TRBJ1-4; 11 bases are shared with TRBD1. The V segment lost 4 bases and the J segment 8 bases; nucleotides outside the gene matches: 3. The CDR3 totals 14 residues. CDR1 is LNHDA, CDR2 SQIVND, per germline (reference sequence). CDR3 loop: CASSTDRGREKLFF. CDR3 in DNA: TGTGCCAGTAGTACGGACAGGGGGCGAGAAAAACTGTTTTTT.

This CDR3 reads CASSLDGRAPNTGELFF. Written as DNA, the CDR3 is TGTGCCAGCAGCTTGGACGGGAGGGCCCCGAACACCGGGGAGCTGTTTTTT. This chain joins TRBV5-8 and TRBJ2-2, with 8 bases lining up with TRBD2. J was trimmed by 0 bases and V by 0 bases; bases with no gene match: 4. This CDR3 is built from 17 residues. Germline CDR1 SGHTS, CDR2 YDEGEE.

The chain is built from TRBV6-5 and TRBJ1-1; 8 nucleotides align to TRBD1. CDR1 MNHEY and CDR2 SVGAGI come from the germline V gene. The CDR3 is 14 residues long. V lost 5 bases and J lost 5; bases outside the gene matches: 7. This CDR3 reads CASSNTGGRTEAFF. For the CDR3, the DNA is TGTGCCAGCAGTAACACAGGGGGTCGGACTGAAGCTTTCTTT.

This chain links TRBV7-9 with TRBJ1-2; D uncertain. V lost 5 bases and J 5 bases, leaving 15 bases between the germline ends. The CDR3 totals 14 residues. CDR1 and CDR2 from the germline V gene are SEHNR and FQNEAQ (reference sequence). CDR3 protein: CASSRSGSYYGYTF. The CDR3 nucleotides read TGTGCCAGCAGCCGGTCCGGGAGCTATTATGGCTACACCTTC.

The genes are TRBV5-1 and TRBJ1-1; perhaps TRBD1 as D (5 bases). CDR1 is SGHRS and CDR2 is YFSETQ in the germline V gene. This CDR3 region has 13 residues. The V end was cut by 0 bases, the J end by 7 bases, with 10 bases between. As DNA, the CDR3 is TGCGCCAGCAGCTTGGACAGGTGGGGTGAAGCTTTCTTT. Amino acid sequence: CASSLDRWGEAFF.

V gene TRBV7-9 combines with J gene TRBJ2-3; unclear D gene. From germline, CDR1 is SEHNR and CDR2 FQNEAQ (reference sequence). V gave up 2 bases and J gave up 6 bases, with 9 bases separating them. The CDR3 is 13 residues long. In DNA form, the CDR3 reads TGTGCCAGCAGCTTAAGGGCCGCGGATACGCAGTATTTT. Translation gives CASSLRAADTQYF.

The genes are TRBV30 and TRBJ2-7, with TRBD1 matching over 12 bases. The germline CDR1 and CDR2 sequences are GTSNPN and SVGIG (reference sequence). Trimming cost V 4 bases and J 7 bases; bases outside gene matches: 11. The length of the CDR3 is 15 residues. The CDR3 DNA follows: TGTGCCTGGAACTTGTGGGGACAGGGGGCTGGGGAGCAGTACTTC. Protein product: CAWNLWGQGAGEQYF.

This clone has only one observation. The chain has TRBV7-6 and TRBJ2-5; D is tentatively TRBD1 or TRBD2 (6 bases each). CDR3 length: 16 residues. Germline V CDR1 and CDR2: SGHVS, FNYEAQ. Trimming stripped 5 bases from V and 1 base from J, with 17 bases between. The CDR3 loop reads CASSPRLRGPQETQYF. CDR3 in DNA: TGTGCCAGCAGCCCCCGATTACGGGGGCCCCAAGAGACCCAGTACTTC.

The V gene is TRBV18, the J gene TRBJ1-3, with no clear D. The CDR3 is 21 residues long. Germline V CDR1 and CDR2: KGHSH, LQKENI. V shed 2 bases and J shed 0 bases, with 26 bases lying between them. CDR3 DNA sequence: TGTGCCAGCTCACCATTTTTGACGGCAGGAGACGAACTTGCCTCTGGAAACACCATATATTTT. Its translation is CASSPFLTAGDELASGNTIYF.